The present T cell receptor (beta chain) was sequenced within a study of shared clonotypes between healthy human individuals. Regarding this clone: Its antigen is not identified.

The assay was run at deep level. Once extracted for a subset, genomic DNA was divided evenly among several immunoSEQ plates. Per sorted-subset replicate PCR, input was approximately 180 ng DNA, representing tens of thousands of T cell genomes. Clones were read by immunoSEQ multiplex PCR, and TCRdb kept only the in-frame ones, dropping some. The top ten clones hold approximately 1.1% of a sample with 1.4 million to 1.5 million clones, roughly 96% of them seen once. General study findings and limits: Estimated richness values were generally larger in naive subsets than in memory subsets.

CDR3 length equals 11 residues. CDR1 GTSNPN and CDR2 SVGIG come from the germline V gene (reference sequence). Trimming cost V 1 base and J 9 bases; bases outside gene matches: 1. The chain combines TRBV30 with TRBJ2-5, with 8 bases that match TRBD1. The sequence was collected from a man aged 25 to 45 in good health. Sequenced sample: naive CD4+ T cells sorted from blood. Subset indicated: CD45RA+ positively selected. The CDR3 nucleotides are TGTGCCTGGAGTGAGACAGGGGCCCAGTACTTC. Protein: CAWSETGAQYF.